The 14 T cell receptor beta chains presented below share a single source sample, sequenced in a study of T cells in Graves' hyperthyroidism and ophthalmopathy. RNA transcripts yielded amplified TCR beta CDR3 regions. A set of HTBI primers served as the primers for a first-round RT-PCR of the TCR CDR3. TCRdb itself ran the multiplex PCR reads through MiXCR, one entry per CDR3 protein. This sample yields about 540,000 distinct CDR3 sequences, of which about 43% are seen a single time; about 8.3% belongs to the top ten. The sample was peripheral blood or thyroid tissue (not recorded which). The receptors stem from a young woman with Graves' hyperthyroidism.

Many counts were recorded for this clonotype. The V gene is TRBV4-1, the J gene TRBJ1-6; D is unresolved. Between the trimmed V and J ends, which lost 1 base and 6 bases, there was a span of 13 bases. Germline CDR1 and CDR2: MGHRA and YSYEKL. The CDR3 is 16 amino acids. The CDR3 sequence: CASSQVSGSGNSPLHF. The CDR3 DNA follows: TGCGCCAGCAGCCAAGTTTCGGGGTCTGGTAATTCACCCCTCCACTTT.

This clonotype was observed a few times. The rearrangement joins TRBV6-5 to TRBJ1-2; 9 positions agree with TRBD1. CDR3 length equals 13 residues. Trimming took 6 bases from V and 9 from J; bases not matched to a gene: 8. Looked up from germline, CDR1 is MNHEY and CDR2 is SVGAGI. Here the CDR3 DNA reads TGTGCCAGCAGCCGGGACAGGGACGCAAGCTACACCTTC. Residues: CASSRDRDASYTF.

The chain uses TRBV7-6 and TRBJ2-7; tentatively, D is TRBD2 (6 bases). Trimming pared 5 bases from V and 3 bases from J, leaving 11 bases between. The CDR3 runs 13 residues. From germline, CDR1 is SGHVS and CDR2 FNYEAQ. The CDR3 protein is CASSGRLYYEQYF. CDR3 nucleotide sequence: TGTGCCAGCAGCGGGAGGCTATACTACGAGCAGTACTTC. Filled out from reference TRBV7-6 and TRBJ2-7, the complete variable domain reads GAGVSQSPRYKVTKRGQDVALRCDPISGHVSLYWYRQALGQGPEFLTYFNYEAQQDKSGLPNDRFSAERPEGSISTLTIQRTEQRDSAMYRCASSGRLYYEQYFGPGTRLTVT.

There are a few counts of this clonotype. The V call is TRBV2, the J call TRBJ2-7; D is uncertain. The CDR3 has 14 amino acids. Trimming stripped 2 bases from V and 9 bases from J, with 17 bases between. From germline, CDR1 is SNHLY and CDR2 FYNNEI. DNA for the CDR3: TGTGCCAGCAGTGAACGTGGCCAATCCGAGGCGCAGTACTTC. Translated: CASSERGQSEAQYF.

The V call is TRBV7-6, the J call TRBJ1-2; D is uncertain. V lost 5 bases, J lost 7 bases, and 14 bases lay in between. Looked up from germline, CDR1 is SGHVS and CDR2 is FNYEAQ. This CDR3 region has 13 residues. The CDR3 sequence: CASSPGGDFGYTF. The CDR3 DNA reads as TGTGCCAGCAGCCCCGGAGGAGACTTTGGCTACACCTTC.

This chain uses TRBV18 with TRBJ2-5; 7 nucleotides line up with TRBD2. Unmatched junction bases numbered 10, after V lost 8 bases and J lost 1 base. In germline, CDR1 is KGHSH, CDR2 LQKENI. The CDR3 sequence is 15 residues long. The DNA of the CDR3 is TGTGCCAGCGCCCTCTCGTCTAGCGGCCAAGAGACCCAGTACTTC. Protein sequence: CASALSSSGQETQYF.

The rearrangement uses TRBV10-3 and TRBJ1-4; TRBD1 matches 10 bases. The V gene's germline CDR1 is ENHRY and CDR2 SYGVKD. Trimming cost V 4 bases and J 5 bases; bases outside gene matches: 4. The CDR3 contains 15 residues. The CDR3 DNA sequence: TGTGCCATCAGTGCTTCGGGACAGGGGAATGAAAAACTGTTTTTT. The encoded protein is CAISASGQGNEKLFF.

This clonotype was picked up many times. CDR3 in DNA: TGCAGTGGTGGGCTAGCGGGAGTCGAAGAGACCCAGTACTTC. Translation: CSGGLAGVEETQYF. V gene TRBV20-1 combines with J gene TRBJ2-5, with 10 bases lining up with TRBD2. J lost 3 bases, V lost 7 bases, and 8 bases had no gene match. The germline gives CDR1 DFQATT, CDR2 SNEGSKA (reference sequence). The CDR3 is made up of 14 amino acids.

This clonotype was seen repeatedly, ten times or more. V gene TRBV7-2 combines with J gene TRBJ2-5, with D hard to call. The CDR3 length is 14 residues. Per germline, CDR1 SGHTA and CDR2 FQGNSA. V was pared by 1 base and J by 5 bases, with 11 bases between. The CDR3 DNA reads as TGTGCCAGCAGCTTAGTTCTGACTCGGGAGACCCAGTACTTC. Residues: CASSLVLTRETQYF.

The chain recombines TRBV24-1 with TRBJ2-7, with TRBD1 matching 11 bases. The CDR3 runs to 17 residues. V was clipped by 5 bases and J by 8 bases; unmatched bases: 16. In germline, CDR1 is KGHDR, CDR2 SFDVKD. The CDR3 spells CATSVGQGAITSGQQYF. The CDR3 region has the DNA TGTGCCACCAGTGTCGGACAGGGGGCGATCACTAGCGGGCAGCAGTACTTC.

Points on this clonotype: A much more abundant neighbour one base away suggests this may be a read error. The V gene is TRBV6-4, the J gene TRBJ1-1; the match to TRBD1 covers 8 bases. The germline gives CDR1 MRHNA, CDR2 SNTAGT. After removal of 7 bases from V and 2 bases from J, the junction contained 12 bases not matched to a gene. This CDR3 is 16 amino acids long. CDR3 region: CASNPYGTGLNTEAFF. The CDR3 DNA is TGTGCCAGCAATCCTTATGGGACAGGTCTAAACACTGAAGCTTTCTTT.

Many counts were recorded for this clonotype. This chain connects TRBV20-1 to TRBJ1-1; TRBD1 matches at 10 bases. CDR3 length: 16 residues. Germline V gene data show CDR1 as DFQATT and CDR2 as SNEGSKA (reference sequence). Trimming cost V 3 bases and J 5 bases; bases outside gene matches: 12. DNA for the CDR3: TGCAGTGCTAGGGGCCTGACAGGGGGCGCAGGGACTGAAGCTTTCTTT. This sequence encodes CSARGLTGGAGTEAFF.

The chain combines TRBV15 with TRBJ1-2; possibly TRBD1 for D (6 bases). Germline V gives CDR1 LNHNV, CDR2 YYDKDF (reference sequence). This CDR3 comprises 14 residues. V lost 6 bases, J lost 7 bases, and 18 bases lay in between. The CDR3 spells CATRPGQLGVGYTF. CDR3 coding DNA: TGTGCCACCAGACCAGGACAGCTAGGGGTTGGCTACACCTTC.

V and J are TRBV7-2 and TRBJ1-4; D call uncertain. Germline V gives CDR1 SGHTA, CDR2 FQGNSA. V gave up 3 bases and J gave up 3 bases, with 8 bases separating them. There are 14 residues in the CDR3. The chain's CDR3 is CASSFPGANEKLFF. In DNA, the CDR3 is TGTGCCAGCAGCTTTCCCGGGGCTAATGAAAAACTGTTTTTT.